This record concerns one T cell receptor (beta chain) sequence. This sample was included in a study of cytomegalovirus exposure and HLA in healthy donors. PCR amplification relied on 60 Vbeta primers (plus 13 Jbeta primers). Generated by immunoSEQ multiplex PCR, the TCRdb table keeps only in-frame clones and is missing some. The table includes some 140,000 clones, about two thirds detected once. The study sampled nominally healthy donors, though unrecorded immune exposures were likely. Trimming left V 1 base short and J 7 bases short, with 13 bases between. The CDR3 spans 14 residues. Germline V gene data show CDR1 as SGHAT and CDR2 as FQNNGV.

The sequencing input was PBMCs. The chain employs TRBV11-2 and TRBJ1-1, with TRBD1 as a possible D gene (6 bases). The TCR originated in a man aged 50-60 years in good health and CMV-seropositive. CDR3 in amino acids: CASSLAAGDSEAFF. CDR3 nucleotides: TGTGCCAGCAGCTTAGCCGCAGGGGATAGTGAAGCTTTCTTT.